The 10 T cell receptor beta chains in this list originate from one sample, sequenced in a study of cytomegalovirus exposure and HLA in healthy donors. Vbeta (60) and Jbeta (13) primers were used in the PCR. Some clones are missing from TCRdb's copy, which holds only in-frame ones; the method was immunoSEQ multiplex PCR. Of fewer than 250,000 clones listed, about four fifths were seen once; the top ten hold 4.5% to 7%. Sequences were obtained from PBMCs. Receptors were obtained from a man aged 40-49 years in good health and CMV-seropositive.

The chain uses TRBV6-1 and TRBJ2-1; TRBD1 matches 7 bases. Per germline, CDR1 MNHNS and CDR2 SASEGT. The CDR3 has 13 amino acids. Losses at the gene ends were 5 bases for V and 6 bases for J; bases not matched to a gene: 4. CDR3 nucleotide sequence: TGTGCCAGCAGTTTATCAGGGGGCAATGAGCAGTTCTTC. It encodes CASSLSGGNEQFF.

This clone was counted between two and nine times. The chain uses TRBV10-2 and TRBJ2-1; possibly TRBD1 for D (5 bases). Trimming stripped 6 bases from V and 2 bases from J, with 5 bases between. From germline, CDR1 is WSHSY and CDR2 SAAADI. The CDR3 is 12 residues long. CDR3 sequence (DNA): TGCGCCAGCAGGGACACCTACAATGAGCAGTTCTTC. As protein: CASRDTYNEQFF.

The V call is TRBV6-5, the J call TRBJ1-3; a weak D match, TRBD1 (5 bases). V dropped 6 bases and J dropped 0 bases, with 12 bases sitting between them. Germline V CDR1 and CDR2: MNHEY, SVGAGI. The length of the CDR3 is 15 residues. CDR3 protein: CASSTGGASGNTIYF. The CDR3 DNA sequence: TGTGCCAGCAGCACGGGCGGGGCCTCTGGAAACACCATATATTTT.

The rearrangement links TRBV16 to TRBJ2-7, with TRBD1 matching 9 bases. CDR1 is KGHSY and CDR2 is FQNENV in the germline V gene. The CDR3 contains 15 residues. With V trimmed by 2 bases and J by 7 bases, 9 bases remained unmatched. CDR3 amino acids: CASSQIRTGEQEQYF. CDR3 nucleotides: TGTGCCAGCAGCCAAATAAGGACAGGGGAACAGGAGCAGTACTTC.

V is TRBV13 and J is TRBJ1-6; possible D gene TRBD1, 6 bases. Trimming removed 8 bases at V and 8 bases at J, with 13 bases between. The CDR3 extends over 13 amino acids. Germline CDR1 PRHDT, CDR2 FYEKMQ (reference sequence). Here the CDR3 reads CASRGGRDSPLHF. The DNA of the CDR3 is TGTGCCAGCCGAGGGGGAAGAGATTCACCCCTCCACTTT.

Only a few counts were recorded for this clone. This chain's CDR3 is CASSLTGDHGYTF. CDR3 nucleotides: TGCGCCAGCAGCTTGACAGGGGACCATGGCTACACCTTC. The rearrangement uses TRBV5-1 and TRBJ1-2; TRBD1 agrees at 7 bases. The germline gives CDR1 SGHRS, CDR2 YFSETQ. The CDR3 is 13 amino acids. The V gene end was trimmed by 1 base and the J gene end by 6 bases; junction bases not matched to a gene: 3.

The chain employs TRBV4-2 and TRBJ2-1; 10 nucleotides line up with TRBD1. In germline, CDR1 is LGHNA, CDR2 YNFKEQ. The CDR3 covers 17 residues. The V and J ends lost 3 bases and 2 bases, in that order; junction bases with no gene match: 7. The CDR3 DNA sequence: TGTGCCAGCAGCCAGGGAGGACAGGGGGGGGCCTACAATGAGCAGTTCTTC. It is translated as CASSQGGQGGAYNEQFF.

The rearrangement links TRBV7-8 to TRBJ1-5; no definite D call. Germline lookup yields CDR1 SGHVS and CDR2 FQNEAQ. V lost 4 bases to trimming and J lost 6 bases, with 16 bases between them. This CDR3 has 15 residues. CDR3 region: CASSSLDTGSQPQHF. The DNA for the CDR3 is TGTGCCAGCAGCTCCCTCGATACGGGAAGTCAGCCCCAGCATTTT.

V usage is TRBV28 and J usage is TRBJ1-3, with a tentative D call TRBD1 (6 bases). V was cut by 6 bases and J by 0 bases, with 12 bases left in between. The CDR3 sequence is 15 residues long. Germline values: CDR1 MDHEN, CDR2 SYDVKM. The DNA for the CDR3 is TGTGCCAGCAGAACAGGGACGGTCTCTGGAAACACCATATATTTT. Its protein product is CASRTGTVSGNTIYF. Looking up the rest from reference TRBV28 and TRBJ1-3 gives the full variable domain: DVKVTQSSRYLVKRTGEKVFLECVQDMDHENMFWYRQDPGLGLRLIYFSYDVKMKEKGDIPEGYSVSREKKERFSLILESASTNQTSMYLCASRTGTVSGNTIYFGEGSWLTVV.

The chain carries TRBV10-3 and TRBJ2-5; D may be TRBD2 (7 bases). CDR3 length: 12 amino acids. Trimming took 10 bases from V and 4 from J, leaving 13 bases between them. Germline CDR1 ENHRY, CDR2 SYGVKD. CDR3 region: CATEGGGETQYF. CDR3 nucleotides: TGTGCCACAGAAGGGGGGGGAGAGACCCAGTACTTC.